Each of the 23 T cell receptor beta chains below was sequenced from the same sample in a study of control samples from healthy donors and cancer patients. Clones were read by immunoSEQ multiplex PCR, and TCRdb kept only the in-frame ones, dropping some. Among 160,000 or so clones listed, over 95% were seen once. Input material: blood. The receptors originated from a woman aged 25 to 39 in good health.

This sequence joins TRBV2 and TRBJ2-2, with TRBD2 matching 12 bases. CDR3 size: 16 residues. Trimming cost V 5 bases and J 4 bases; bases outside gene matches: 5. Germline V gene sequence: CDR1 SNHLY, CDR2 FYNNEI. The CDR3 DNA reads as TGTGCCAGCAGTTGGACTAGCGGGAAGGTCACCGGGGAGCTGTTTTTT. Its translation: CASSWTSGKVTGELFF.

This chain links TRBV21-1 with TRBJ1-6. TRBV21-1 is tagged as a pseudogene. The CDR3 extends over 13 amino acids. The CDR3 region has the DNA TGTGCCAGCAGCAAAGGAGGGGACCCACCCCTCCACTTT. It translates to CASSKGGDPPLHF.

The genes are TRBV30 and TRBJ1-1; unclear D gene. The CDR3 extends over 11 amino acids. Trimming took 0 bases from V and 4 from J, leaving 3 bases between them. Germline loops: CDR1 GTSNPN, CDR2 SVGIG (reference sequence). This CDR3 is CAWSVPTEAFF. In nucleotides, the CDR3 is TGTGCCTGGAGTGTACCCACTGAAGCTTTCTTT. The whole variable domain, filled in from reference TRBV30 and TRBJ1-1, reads SQTIHQWPATLVQPVGSPLSLECTVEGTSNPNLYWYRQAAGRGLQLLFYSVGIGQISSEVPQNLSASRPQDRQFILSSKKLLLSDSGFYLCAWSVPTEAFFGQGTRLTVV.

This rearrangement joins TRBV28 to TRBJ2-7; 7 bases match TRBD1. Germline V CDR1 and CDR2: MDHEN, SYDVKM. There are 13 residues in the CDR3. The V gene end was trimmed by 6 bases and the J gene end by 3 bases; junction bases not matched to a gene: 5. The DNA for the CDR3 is TGTGCCAGCAGCCGGACAGGCGACTACGAGCAGTACTTC. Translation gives CASSRTGDYEQYF.

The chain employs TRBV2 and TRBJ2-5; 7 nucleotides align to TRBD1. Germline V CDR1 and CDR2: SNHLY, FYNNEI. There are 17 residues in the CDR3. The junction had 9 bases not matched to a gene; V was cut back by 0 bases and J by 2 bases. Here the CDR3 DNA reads TGTGCCAGCAGTGAAGCCGGAGACAGGGATGGACAAGAGACCCAGTACTTC. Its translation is CASSEAGDRDGQETQYF.

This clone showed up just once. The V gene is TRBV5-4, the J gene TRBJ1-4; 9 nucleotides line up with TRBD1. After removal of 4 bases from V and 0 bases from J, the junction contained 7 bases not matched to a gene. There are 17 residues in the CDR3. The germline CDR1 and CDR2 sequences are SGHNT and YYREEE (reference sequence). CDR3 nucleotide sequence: TGTGCCAGCAGCCTGAGGACAGGGGCCTCAACTAATGAAAAACTGTTTTTT. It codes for CASSLRTGASTNEKLFF.

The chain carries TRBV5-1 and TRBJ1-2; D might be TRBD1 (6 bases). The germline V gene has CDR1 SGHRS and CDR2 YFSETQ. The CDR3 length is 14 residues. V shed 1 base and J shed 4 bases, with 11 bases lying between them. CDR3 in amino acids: CASSLMDSSYGYTF. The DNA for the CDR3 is TGCGCCAGCAGCTTGATGGACAGCTCCTATGGCTACACCTTC. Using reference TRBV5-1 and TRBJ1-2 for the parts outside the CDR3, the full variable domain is KAGVTQTPRYLIKTRGQQVTLSCSPISGHRSVSWYQQTPGQGLQFLFEYFSETQRNKGNFPGRFSGRQFSNSRSEMNVSTLELGDSALYLCASSLMDSSYGYTFGSGTRLTVV.

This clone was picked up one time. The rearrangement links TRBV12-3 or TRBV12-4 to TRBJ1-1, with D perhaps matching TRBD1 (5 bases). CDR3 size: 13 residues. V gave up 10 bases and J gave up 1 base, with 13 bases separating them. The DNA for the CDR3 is TGTGCCACATGCCGGGGGGGGAACACTGAAGCTTTCTTT. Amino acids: CATCRGGNTEAFF.

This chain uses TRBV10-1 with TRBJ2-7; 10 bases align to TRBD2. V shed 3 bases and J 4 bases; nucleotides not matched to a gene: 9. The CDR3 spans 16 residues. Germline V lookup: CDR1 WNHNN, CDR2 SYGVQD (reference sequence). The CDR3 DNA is TGCGCCAGCAGTGACGGACTAGCGGACGAAGGGTACGAGCAGTACTTC. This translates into CASSDGLADEGYEQYF.

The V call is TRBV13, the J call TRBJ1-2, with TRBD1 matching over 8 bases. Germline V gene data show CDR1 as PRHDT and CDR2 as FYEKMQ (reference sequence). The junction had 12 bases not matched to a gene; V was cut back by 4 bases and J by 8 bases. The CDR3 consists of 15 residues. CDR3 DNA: TGTGCCAGCAGCTCGGAGGACAGGGCTTACGGGGGCTACACCTTC. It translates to CASSSEDRAYGGYTF.

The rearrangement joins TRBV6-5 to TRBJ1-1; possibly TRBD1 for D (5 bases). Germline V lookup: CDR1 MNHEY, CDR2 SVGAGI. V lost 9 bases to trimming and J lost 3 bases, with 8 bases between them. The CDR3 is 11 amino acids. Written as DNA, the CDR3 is TGTGCCAGTCGAGGGGACACTGAAGCTTTCTTT. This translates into CASRGDTEAFF.

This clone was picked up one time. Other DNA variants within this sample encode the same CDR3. The CDR3 protein is CASSVEGGSGNTIYF. The CDR3 region has the DNA TGTGCCAGCAGCGTAGAGGGGGGCTCTGGAAACACCATATATTTT. The gene calls are TRBV9 and TRBJ1-3; D is perhaps TRBD1 (6 bases). Germline CDR1 and CDR2: SGDLS and YYNGEE. The CDR3 runs to 15 residues. The ends were cut back, 0 bases at V and 0 bases at J, with 7 bases in the middle.

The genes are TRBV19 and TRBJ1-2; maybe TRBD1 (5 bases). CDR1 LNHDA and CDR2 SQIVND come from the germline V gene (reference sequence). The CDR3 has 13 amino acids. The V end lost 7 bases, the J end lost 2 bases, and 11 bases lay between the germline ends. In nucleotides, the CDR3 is TGTGCCAGTACTGGGACGCGGAACTATGGCTACACCTTC. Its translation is CASTGTRNYGYTF.

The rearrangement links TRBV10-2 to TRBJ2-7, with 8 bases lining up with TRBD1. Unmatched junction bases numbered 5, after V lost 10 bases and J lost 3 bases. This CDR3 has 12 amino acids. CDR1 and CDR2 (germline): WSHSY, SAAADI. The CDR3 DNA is TGCGCCACGGACAGGGAACTCTACGAGCAGTACTTC. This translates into CATDRELYEQYF.

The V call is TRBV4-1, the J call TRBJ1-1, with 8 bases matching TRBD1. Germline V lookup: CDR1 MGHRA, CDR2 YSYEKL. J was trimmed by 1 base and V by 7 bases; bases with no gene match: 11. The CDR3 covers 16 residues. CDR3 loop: CASTPPGGETNTEAFF. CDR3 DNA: TGCGCCAGCACGCCCCCAGGGGGCGAAACGAACACTGAAGCTTTCTTT.

CDR3 loop: CASSWKDRTLSQETQYF. In nucleotides, the CDR3 is TGCGCCAGCAGCTGGAAGGACAGAACTTTGAGCCAAGAGACCCAGTACTTC. This chain connects TRBV5-1 to TRBJ2-5; maybe TRBD1 (6 bases). The germline V gene encodes CDR1 SGHRS and CDR2 YFSETQ. Trimming cost V 3 bases and J 1 base, with 19 bases left between them. The CDR3 sequence is 17 residues long.

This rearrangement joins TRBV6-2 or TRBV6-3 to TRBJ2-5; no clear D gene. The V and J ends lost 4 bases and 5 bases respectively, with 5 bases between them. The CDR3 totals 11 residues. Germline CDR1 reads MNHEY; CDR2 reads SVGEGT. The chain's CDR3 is CASSSAETQYF. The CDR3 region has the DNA TGTGCCAGCAGTTCGGCGGAGACCCAGTACTTC.

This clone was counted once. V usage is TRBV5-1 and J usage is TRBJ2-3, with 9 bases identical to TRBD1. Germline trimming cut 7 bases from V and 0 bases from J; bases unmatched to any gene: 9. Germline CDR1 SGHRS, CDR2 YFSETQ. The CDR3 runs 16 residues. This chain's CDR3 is CASGNRGPPSTDTQYF. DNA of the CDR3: TGCGCCAGCGGGAACAGGGGGCCTCCTAGCACAGATACGCAGTATTTT. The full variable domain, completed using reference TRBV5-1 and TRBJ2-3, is KAGVTQTPRYLIKTRGQQVTLSCSPISGHRSVSWYQQTPGQGLQFLFEYFSETQRNKGNFPGRFSGRQFSNSRSEMNVSTLELGDSALYLCASGNRGPPSTDTQYFGPGTRLTVL.

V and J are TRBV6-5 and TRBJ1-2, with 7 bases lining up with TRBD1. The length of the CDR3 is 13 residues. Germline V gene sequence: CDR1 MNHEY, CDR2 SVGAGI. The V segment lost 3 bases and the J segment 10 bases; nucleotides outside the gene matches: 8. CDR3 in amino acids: CASSYSPDRIYTF. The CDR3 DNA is TGTGCCAGCAGTTATTCCCCGGACAGGATCTACACCTTC.

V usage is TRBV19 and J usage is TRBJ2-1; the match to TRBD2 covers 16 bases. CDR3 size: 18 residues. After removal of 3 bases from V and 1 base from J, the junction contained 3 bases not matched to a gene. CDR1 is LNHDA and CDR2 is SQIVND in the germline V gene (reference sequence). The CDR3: CASSIPGLAGGSYNEQFF. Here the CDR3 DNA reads TGTGCCAGTAGTATCCCGGGACTAGCGGGGGGGTCCTACAATGAGCAGTTCTTC.

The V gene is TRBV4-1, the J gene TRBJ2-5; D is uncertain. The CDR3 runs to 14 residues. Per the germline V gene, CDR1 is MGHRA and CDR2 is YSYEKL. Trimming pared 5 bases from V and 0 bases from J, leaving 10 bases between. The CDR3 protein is CASSTTRNQETQYF. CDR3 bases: TGCGCCAGCAGCACTACCCGAAACCAAGAGACCCAGTACTTC.

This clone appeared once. In nucleotides, the CDR3 is TGTGCCAGCAGCGCCAGACGGGGGAGAGACACTGAAGCTTTCTTT. Translating gives CASSARRGRDTEAFF. The gene calls are TRBV11-2 and TRBJ1-1; tentative D call: TRBD1 (5 bases). The V gene lost 5 bases and the J gene lost 3 bases, with 16 bases spanning the gap. Germline V gene sequence: CDR1 SGHAT, CDR2 FQNNGV. This CDR3 region has 15 residues.

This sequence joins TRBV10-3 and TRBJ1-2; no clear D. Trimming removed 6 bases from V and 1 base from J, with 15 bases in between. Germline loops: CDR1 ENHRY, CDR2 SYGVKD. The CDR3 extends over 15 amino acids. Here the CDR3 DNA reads TGTGCCATCAGCGGGGAGAGGGTTCTTAACTATGGCTACACCTTC. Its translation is CAISGERVLNYGYTF.